The 6 T cell receptor beta chains below come from one sample, sequenced in a study of regulatory T cells. Primers: 52 TRBV forward and 13 TRBJ reverse. Sequenced by immunoSEQ multiplex PCR; TCRdb stores in-frame clones only, minus some. The repertoire holds more than 25,000 clones, with 80% to 95% as singletons. The antigens for these receptors are not known. Broader study findings: Hydrophobic residues at CDR3 positions 6 and 7 were enriched in conventional CD4+ T cells of CD3G-deficient patients.

Material: conventional CD4+ T cells sorted from blood. The source is a person in their late teens or twenties with CD3G deficiency.

The J gene is TRBJ2-1, the V gene TRBV19; TRBD2 matches at 11 bases. The CDR3 spans 16 residues. Unmatched junction bases numbered 6, after V lost 4 bases and J lost 4 bases. The germline V gene encodes CDR1 LNHDA and CDR2 SQIVND (reference sequence). The CDR3 DNA follows: TGTGCCAGTAGTACGAGGGGGACTAGCGGTTACAATGAGCAGTTCTTC. Translating gives CASSTRGTSGYNEQFF.

The rearrangement uses TRBV19 and TRBJ1-6; TRBD1 matches 8 bases. V lost 4 bases and J lost 7; bases outside the gene matches: 6. The CDR3 has 15 amino acids. CDR1 and CDR2 (germline): LNHDA, SQIVND (reference sequence). This CDR3 reads CASSTRQGTNSPLHF. CDR3 nucleotide sequence: TGTGCCAGTAGTACTAGACAGGGGACGAATTCACCCCTCCACTTT. Filled out from reference TRBV19 and TRBJ1-6, the complete variable domain reads DGGITQSPKYLFRKEGQNVTLSCEQNLNHDAMYWYRQDPGQGLRLIYYSQIVNDFQKGDIAEGYSVSREKKESFPLTVTSAQKNPTAFYLCASSTRQGTNSPLHFGNGTRLTVT.

The CDR3 bases are TGCGCCAGCAGCCCTGGGACTCGAGCTAGCACAGATACGCAGTATTTT. Encoded protein: CASSPGTRASTDTQYF. The J gene is TRBJ2-3, the V gene TRBV5-1, with D tentatively TRBD2 (6 bases). Germline V gives CDR1 SGHRS, CDR2 YFSETQ. The CDR3 consists of 16 residues. V dropped 4 bases and J dropped 0 bases, with 15 bases sitting between them.

The chain couples TRBV6-5 to TRBJ2-7; no clear D gene. Trimming took 5 bases from V and 6 from J, leaving 8 bases between them. Germline CDR1 reads MNHEY; CDR2 reads SVGAGI. The CDR3 totals 11 residues. Here the CDR3 reads CASSEWTEQYF. The CDR3 DNA is TGTGCCAGCAGTGAATGGACCGAGCAGTACTTC.

The chain links TRBV11-2 to TRBJ2-3; TRBD1 is a possible D gene (5 bases). V lost 1 base and J lost 6, with 11 bases in between. The germline gives CDR1 SGHAT, CDR2 FQNNGV. This CDR3 contains 14 residues. The CDR3, as DNA: TGTGCCAGCAGCTTAGGACAGCCGCGGGATACGCAGTATTTT. Its translation is CASSLGQPRDTQYF.

This clone appeared a few times. V and J are TRBV11-2 and TRBJ2-2; tentatively, D is TRBD1 (6 bases). V was trimmed by 3 bases and J by 2 bases, leaving 10 bases between them. This CDR3 region has 15 residues. Germline lookup yields CDR1 SGHAT and CDR2 FQNNGV. Written as DNA, the CDR3 is TGTGCCAGCAGCTTTGGGGGCTTAAACACCGGGGAGCTGTTTTTT. This codes for CASSFGGLNTGELFF.